Listed below are T cell receptor beta chains from one sample, sequenced in a study of cytomegalovirus exposure and HLA in healthy donors. The data were produced by immunoSEQ multiplex PCR, yet TCRdb's version contains in-frame clones alone and is incomplete. This sample has some 120,000 clones, with around 72% found just once. Material: PBMCs. All receptors derive from a woman between 45 and 65 years old in good health and CMV-seropositive. Each CDR3 is given with its conserved first and last residue.

v_call cdr3_aa
TRBV6-5 CASSPPNTGEQYF
TRBV7-3 CASSLTGLSGATYF
TRBV29-1 CSVLGGFSTDTQYF
TRBV7-2 CASSLVAGGSNQPQHF
TRBV2 CASRENGQGGEKLFF
TRBV5-1 CASSPDSDRGPYEQYF
TRBV9 CASSPRTGQSSYNEQFF
TRBV9 CASSGTSGGVDTQYF
TRBV5-1 CASSLEAAEQYF
TRBV5-6 CASSLDRGNSPLHF
TRBV30 CAWSVWGLGYTF
TRBV13 CASSPQRGRYQTDTQYF
TRBV7-2 CASSLQVSGNTIYF
TRBV5-6 CASSQNPGQPQHF
TRBV11-2 CASSLDGGAETQYF
TRBV18 CASSPQGAYGNTIYF
TRBV5-4 CASSLVRQGYGNTIYF
TRBV6-6 CASSYSRGSLHF
TRBV4-1 CASSHGETQYF
TRBV4-3 CASSQEPAGTSGTYNEQFF
TRBV7-2 CASSRAPGQGSREQYF
TRBV18 CASSSDRGRTLYGYTF
TRBV6-5 CASSYTGGKNIQYF
TRBV19 CASSQDSNYGYTF
TRBV4-2 CASSQDPSGGVETQYF
TRBV6-5 CASSSFSGRNGETQYF
TRBV5-6 CASSFGGGSTDTQYF
TRBV7-9 CASRTTANYGYTF
TRBV4-2 CASSQDNGEGNTEAFF
TRBV19 CASSGTSGRWGEQYF
TRBV5-4 CASSGTPGLAAETQYF
TRBV6-6 CASSYSSVAPYEQYF
TRBV5-8 CASNGGGSYEQYF